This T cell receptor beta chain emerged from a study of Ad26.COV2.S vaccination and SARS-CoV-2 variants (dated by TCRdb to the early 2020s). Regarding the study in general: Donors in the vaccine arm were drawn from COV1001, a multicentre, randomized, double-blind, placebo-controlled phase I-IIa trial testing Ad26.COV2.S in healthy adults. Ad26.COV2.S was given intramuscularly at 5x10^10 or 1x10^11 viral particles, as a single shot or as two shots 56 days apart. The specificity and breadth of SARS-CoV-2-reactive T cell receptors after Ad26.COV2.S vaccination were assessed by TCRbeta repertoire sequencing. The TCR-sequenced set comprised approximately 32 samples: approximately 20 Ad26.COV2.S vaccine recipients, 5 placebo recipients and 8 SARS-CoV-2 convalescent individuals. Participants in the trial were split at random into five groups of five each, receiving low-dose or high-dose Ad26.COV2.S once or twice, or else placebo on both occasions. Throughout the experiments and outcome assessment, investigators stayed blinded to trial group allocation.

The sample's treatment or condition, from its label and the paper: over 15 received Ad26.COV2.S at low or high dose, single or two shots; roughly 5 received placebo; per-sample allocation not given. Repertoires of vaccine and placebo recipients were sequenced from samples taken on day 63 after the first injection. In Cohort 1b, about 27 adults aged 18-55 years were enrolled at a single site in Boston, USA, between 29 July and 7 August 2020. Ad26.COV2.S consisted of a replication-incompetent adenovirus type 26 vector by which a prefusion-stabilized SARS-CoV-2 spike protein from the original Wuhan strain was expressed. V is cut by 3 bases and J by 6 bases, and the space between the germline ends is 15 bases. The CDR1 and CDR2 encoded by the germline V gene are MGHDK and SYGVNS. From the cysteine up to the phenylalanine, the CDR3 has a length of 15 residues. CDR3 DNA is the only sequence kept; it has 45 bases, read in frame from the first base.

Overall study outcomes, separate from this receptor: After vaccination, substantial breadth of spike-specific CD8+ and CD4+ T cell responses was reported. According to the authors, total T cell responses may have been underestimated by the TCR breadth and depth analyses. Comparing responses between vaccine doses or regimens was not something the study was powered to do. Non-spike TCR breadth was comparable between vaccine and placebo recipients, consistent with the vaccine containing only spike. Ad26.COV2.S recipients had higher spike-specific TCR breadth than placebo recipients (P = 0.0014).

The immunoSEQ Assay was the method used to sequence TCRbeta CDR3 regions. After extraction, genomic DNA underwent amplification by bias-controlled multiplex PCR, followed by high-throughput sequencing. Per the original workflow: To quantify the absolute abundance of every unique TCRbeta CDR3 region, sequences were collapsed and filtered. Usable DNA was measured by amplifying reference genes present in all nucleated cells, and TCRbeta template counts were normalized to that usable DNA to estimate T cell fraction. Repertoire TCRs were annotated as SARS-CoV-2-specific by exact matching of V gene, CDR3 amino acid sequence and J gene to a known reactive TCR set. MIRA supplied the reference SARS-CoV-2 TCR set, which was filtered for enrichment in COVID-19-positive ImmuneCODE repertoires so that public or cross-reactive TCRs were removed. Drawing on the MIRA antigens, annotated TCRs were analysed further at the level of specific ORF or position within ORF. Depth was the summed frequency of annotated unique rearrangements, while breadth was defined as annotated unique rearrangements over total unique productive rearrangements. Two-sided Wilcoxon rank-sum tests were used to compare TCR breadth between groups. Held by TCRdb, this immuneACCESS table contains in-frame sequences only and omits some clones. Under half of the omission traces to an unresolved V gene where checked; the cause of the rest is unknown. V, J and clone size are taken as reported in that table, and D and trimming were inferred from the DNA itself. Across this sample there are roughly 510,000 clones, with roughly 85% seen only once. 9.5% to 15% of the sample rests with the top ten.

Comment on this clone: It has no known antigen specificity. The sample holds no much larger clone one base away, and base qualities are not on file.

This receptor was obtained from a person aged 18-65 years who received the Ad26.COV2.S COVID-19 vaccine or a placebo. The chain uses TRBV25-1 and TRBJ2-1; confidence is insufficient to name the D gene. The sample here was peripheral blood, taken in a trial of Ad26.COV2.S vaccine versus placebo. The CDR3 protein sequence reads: CASSDVRGPVNEQFF. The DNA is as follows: TGTGCCAGCAGTGATGTTCGCGGACCGGTCAATGAGCAGTTCTTC.